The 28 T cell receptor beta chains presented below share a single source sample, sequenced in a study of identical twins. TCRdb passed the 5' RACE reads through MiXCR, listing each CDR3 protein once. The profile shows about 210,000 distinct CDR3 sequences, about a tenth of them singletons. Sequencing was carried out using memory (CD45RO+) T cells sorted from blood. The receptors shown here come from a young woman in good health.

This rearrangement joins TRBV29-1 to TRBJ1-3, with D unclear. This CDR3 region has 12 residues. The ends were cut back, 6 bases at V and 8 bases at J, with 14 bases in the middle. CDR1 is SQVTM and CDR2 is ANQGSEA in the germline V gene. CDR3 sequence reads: CSVRVRRDTIYF. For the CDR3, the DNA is TGCAGCGTGCGGGTCCGAAGGGACACCATATATTTT.

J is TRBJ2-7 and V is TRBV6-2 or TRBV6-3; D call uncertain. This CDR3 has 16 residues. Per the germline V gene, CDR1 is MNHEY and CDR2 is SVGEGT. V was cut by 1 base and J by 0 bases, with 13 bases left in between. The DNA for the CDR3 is TGTGCCAGCAGTTACTGGCTACCCCCTGCCTCCTACGAGCAGTACTTC. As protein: CASSYWLPPASYEQYF.

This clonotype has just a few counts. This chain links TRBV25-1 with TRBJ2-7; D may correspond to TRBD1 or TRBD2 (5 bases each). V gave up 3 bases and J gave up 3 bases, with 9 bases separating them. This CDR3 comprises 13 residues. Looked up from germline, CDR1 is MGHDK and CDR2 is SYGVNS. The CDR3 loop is CASSEGVGYEQYF. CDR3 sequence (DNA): TGTGCCAGCAGTGAGGGGGTCGGCTACGAGCAGTACTTC.

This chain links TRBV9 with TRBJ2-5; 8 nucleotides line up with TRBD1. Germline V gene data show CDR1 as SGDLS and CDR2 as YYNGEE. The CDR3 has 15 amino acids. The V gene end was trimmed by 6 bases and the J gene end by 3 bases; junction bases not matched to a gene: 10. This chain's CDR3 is CASTLRGRPEETQYF. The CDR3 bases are TGTGCCAGCACCCTCAGGGGGCGCCCCGAAGAGACCCAGTACTTC. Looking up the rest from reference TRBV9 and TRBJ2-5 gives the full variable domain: DSGVTQTPKHLITATGQRVTLRCSPRSGDLSVYWYQQSLDQGLQFLIQYYNGEERAKGNILERFSAQQFPDLHSELNLSSLELGDSALYFCASTLRGRPEETQYFGPGTRLLVL.

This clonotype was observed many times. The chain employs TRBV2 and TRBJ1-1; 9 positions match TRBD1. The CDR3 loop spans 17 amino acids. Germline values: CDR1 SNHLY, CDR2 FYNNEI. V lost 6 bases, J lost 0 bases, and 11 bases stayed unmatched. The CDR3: CASRAGRDRDLNTEAFF. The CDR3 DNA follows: TGTGCCAGCAGGGCGGGGAGGGACAGGGACTTGAACACTGAAGCTTTCTTT.

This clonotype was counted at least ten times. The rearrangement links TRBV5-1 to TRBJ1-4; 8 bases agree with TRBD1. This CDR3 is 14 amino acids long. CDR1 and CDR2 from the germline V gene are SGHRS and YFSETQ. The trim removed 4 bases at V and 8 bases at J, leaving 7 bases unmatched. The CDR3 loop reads CASSHGQGGEKLFF. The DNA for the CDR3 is TGCGCCAGCAGCCACGGACAGGGAGGGGAAAAACTGTTTTTT.

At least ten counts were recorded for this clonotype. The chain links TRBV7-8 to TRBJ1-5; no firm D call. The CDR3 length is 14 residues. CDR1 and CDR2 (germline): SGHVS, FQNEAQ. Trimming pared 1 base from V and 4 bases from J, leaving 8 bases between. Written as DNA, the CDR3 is TGTGCCAGCAGCTTAGGGGCTCGAAATCAGCCCCAGCATTTT. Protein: CASSLGARNQPQHF.

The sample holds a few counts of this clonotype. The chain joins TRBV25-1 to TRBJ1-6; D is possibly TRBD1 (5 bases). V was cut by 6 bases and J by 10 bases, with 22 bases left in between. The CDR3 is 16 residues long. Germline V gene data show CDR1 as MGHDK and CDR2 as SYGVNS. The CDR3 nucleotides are TGTGCCAGCAGGACCCCAGGGTCGGGGGTTCGGTCACCCCTCCACTTT. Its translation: CASRTPGSGVRSPLHF.

In DNA form, the CDR3 reads TGTGCCAGCAGCCGTAAACGTCCGGGGAACACCGGGGAGCTGTTTTTT. It yields the protein CASSRKRPGNTGELFF. The chain uses TRBV3-1 and TRBJ2-2, with D unresolved. The CDR3 totals 16 residues. The germline CDR1 and CDR2 sequences are LGHDT and YNNKEL (reference sequence). V was trimmed by 4 bases and J by 1 base, leaving 13 bases between them.

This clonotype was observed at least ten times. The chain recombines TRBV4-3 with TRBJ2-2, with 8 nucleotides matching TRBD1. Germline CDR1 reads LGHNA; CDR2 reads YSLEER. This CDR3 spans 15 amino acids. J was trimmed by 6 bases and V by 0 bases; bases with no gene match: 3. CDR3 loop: CASSQEGGQAGELFF. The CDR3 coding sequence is TGCGCCAGCAGCCAAGAGGGGGGACAGGCCGGGGAGCTGTTTTTT.

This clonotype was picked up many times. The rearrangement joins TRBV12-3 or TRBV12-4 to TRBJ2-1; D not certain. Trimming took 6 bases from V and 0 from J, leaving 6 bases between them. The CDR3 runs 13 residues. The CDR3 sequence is CASRLSSYNEQFF. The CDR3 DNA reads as TGTGCCAGCAGGCTGAGCTCCTACAATGAGCAGTTCTTC.

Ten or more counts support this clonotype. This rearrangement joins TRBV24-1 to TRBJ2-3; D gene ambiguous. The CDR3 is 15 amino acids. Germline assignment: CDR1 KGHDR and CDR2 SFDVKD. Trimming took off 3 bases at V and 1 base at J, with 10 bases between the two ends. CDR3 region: CATSDPEKRTDTQYF. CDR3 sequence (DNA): TGTGCCACCAGTGATCCTGAGAAACGCACAGATACGCAGTATTTT.

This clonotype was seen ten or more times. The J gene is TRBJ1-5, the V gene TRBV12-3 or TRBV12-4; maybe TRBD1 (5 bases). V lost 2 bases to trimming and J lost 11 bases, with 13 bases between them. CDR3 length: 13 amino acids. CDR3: CASSLTGPSAQHF. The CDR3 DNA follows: TGTGCCAGCAGTTTAACAGGACCAAGCGCCCAGCATTTT.

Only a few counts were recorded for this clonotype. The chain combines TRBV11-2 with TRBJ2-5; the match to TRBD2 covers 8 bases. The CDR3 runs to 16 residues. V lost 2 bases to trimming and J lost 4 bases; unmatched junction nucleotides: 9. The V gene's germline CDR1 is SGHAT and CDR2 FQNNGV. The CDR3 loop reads CASSLQSGGFGETQYF. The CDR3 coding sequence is TGTGCCAGCAGCTTACAAAGCGGGGGTTTTGGAGAGACCCAGTACTTC.

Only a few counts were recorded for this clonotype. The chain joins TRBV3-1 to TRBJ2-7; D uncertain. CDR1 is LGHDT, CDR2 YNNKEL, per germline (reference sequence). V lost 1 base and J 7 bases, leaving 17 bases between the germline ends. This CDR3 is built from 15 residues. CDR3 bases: TGTGCCAGCAGCCAAGGGCTCGCTCAAGGGCGGGAGCAGTACTTC. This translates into CASSQGLAQGREQYF.

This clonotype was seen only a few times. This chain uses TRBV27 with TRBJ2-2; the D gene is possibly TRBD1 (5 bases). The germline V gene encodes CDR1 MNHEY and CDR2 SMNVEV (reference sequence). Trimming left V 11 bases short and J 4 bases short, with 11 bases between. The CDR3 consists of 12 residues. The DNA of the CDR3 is TGTGCCTCTAGGGGTTTCACCGGGGAGCTGTTTTTT. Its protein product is CASRGFTGELFF.

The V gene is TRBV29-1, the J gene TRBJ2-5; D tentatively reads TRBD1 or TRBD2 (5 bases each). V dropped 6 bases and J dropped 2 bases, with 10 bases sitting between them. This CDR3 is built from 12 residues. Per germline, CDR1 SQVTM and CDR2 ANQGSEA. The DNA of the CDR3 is TGCAGCGTAGAATGGGGGCAAGAGACCCAGTACTTC. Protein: CSVEWGQETQYF.

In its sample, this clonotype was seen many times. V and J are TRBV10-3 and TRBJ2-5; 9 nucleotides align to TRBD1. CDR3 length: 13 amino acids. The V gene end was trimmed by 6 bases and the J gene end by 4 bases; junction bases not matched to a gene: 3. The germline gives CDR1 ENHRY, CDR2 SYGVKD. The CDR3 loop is CAISEQGAETQYF. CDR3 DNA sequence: TGTGCCATCAGCGAACAGGGGGCAGAGACCCAGTACTTC.

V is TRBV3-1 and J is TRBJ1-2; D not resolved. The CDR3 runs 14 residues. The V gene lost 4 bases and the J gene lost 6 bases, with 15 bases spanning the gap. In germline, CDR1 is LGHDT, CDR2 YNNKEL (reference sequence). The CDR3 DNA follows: TGTGCCAGCAGCCCCAGGACGGTGGGAAATGGCTACACCTTC. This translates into CASSPRTVGNGYTF.

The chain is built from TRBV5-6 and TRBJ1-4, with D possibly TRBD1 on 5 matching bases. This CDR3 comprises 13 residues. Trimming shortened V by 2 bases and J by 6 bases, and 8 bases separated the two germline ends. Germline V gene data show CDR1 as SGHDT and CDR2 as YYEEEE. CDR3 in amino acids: CASSLRGDEKLFF. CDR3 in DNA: TGTGCCAGCAGCTTAAGAGGGGATGAAAAACTGTTTTTT.

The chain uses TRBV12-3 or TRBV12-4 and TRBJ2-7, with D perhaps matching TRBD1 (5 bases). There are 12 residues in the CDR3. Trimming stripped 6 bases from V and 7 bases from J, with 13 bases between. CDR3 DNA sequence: TGTGCCAGCAGGGGGTCCAGGGTTGAGCAGTACTTC. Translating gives CASRGSRVEQYF.

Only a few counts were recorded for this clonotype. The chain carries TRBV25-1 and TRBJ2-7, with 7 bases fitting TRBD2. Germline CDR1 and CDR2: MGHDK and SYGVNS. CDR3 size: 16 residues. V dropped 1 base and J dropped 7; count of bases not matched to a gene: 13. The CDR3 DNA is TGTGCCAGCAGTGAATTCGGGGGGAGGGCCTCGGGGGAGCAGTACTTC. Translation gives CASSEFGGRASGEQYF.

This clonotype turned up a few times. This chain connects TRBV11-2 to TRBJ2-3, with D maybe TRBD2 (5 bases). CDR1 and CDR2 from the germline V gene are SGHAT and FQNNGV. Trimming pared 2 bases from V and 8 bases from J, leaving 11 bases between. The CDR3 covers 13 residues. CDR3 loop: CASSLTFEGTQYF. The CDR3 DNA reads TGTGCCAGCAGCTTAACTTTCGAGGGTACGCAGTATTTT.

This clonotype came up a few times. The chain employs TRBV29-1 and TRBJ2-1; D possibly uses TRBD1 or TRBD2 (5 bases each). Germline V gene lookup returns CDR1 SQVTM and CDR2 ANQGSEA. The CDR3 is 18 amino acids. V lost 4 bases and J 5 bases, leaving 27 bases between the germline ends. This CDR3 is CSVAKRTTGTGRNNEQFF. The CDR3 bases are TGCAGCGTTGCGAAAAGGACCACCGGGACCGGTAGAAACAATGAGCAGTTCTTC.

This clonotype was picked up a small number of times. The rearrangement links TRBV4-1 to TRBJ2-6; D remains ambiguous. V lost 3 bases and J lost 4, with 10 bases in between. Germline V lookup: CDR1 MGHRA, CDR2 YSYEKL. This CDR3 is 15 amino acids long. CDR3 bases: TGCGCCAGCAGCCAGGGCTACGGCGGGGCCAACGTCCTGACTTTC. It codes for CASSQGYGGANVLTF.

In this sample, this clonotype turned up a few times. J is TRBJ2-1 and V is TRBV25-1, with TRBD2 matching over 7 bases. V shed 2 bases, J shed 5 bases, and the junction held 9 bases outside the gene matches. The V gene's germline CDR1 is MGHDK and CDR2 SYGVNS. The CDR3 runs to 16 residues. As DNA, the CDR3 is TGTGCCAGCAGTGAAGACAGCGGGATTGCCCACAATGAGCAGTTCTTC. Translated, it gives CASSEDSGIAHNEQFF. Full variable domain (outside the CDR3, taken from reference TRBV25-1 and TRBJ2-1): EADIYQTPRYLVIGTGKKITLECSQTMGHDKMYWYQQDPGMELHLIHYSYGVNSTEKGDLSSESTVSRIRTEHFPLTLESARPSHTSQYLCASSEDSGIAHNEQFFGPGTRLTVL.

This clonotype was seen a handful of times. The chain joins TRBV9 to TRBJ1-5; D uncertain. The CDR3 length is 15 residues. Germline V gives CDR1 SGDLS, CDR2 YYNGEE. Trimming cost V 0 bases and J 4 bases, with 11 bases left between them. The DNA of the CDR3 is TGTGCCAGCAGCGTAGGGACGGATAGAAATCAGCCCCAGCATTTT. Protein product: CASSVGTDRNQPQHF.

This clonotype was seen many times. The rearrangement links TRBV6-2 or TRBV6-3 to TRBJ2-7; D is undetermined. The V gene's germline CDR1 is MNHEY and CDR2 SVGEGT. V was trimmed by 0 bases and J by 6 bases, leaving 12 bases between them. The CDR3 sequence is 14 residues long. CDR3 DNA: TGTGCCAGCAGTTACTCGCTTGCGCTTTCCGAGCAGTACTTC. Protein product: CASSYSLALSEQYF.